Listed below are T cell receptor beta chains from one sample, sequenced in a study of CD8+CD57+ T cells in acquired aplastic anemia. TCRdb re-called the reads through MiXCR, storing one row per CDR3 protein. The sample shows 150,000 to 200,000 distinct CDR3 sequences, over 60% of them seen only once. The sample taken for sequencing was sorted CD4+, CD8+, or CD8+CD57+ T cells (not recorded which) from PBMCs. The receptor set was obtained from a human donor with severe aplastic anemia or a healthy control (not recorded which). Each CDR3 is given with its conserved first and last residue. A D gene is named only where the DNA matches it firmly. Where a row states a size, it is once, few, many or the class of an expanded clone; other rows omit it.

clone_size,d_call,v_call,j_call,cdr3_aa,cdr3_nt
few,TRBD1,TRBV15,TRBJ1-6,CATSSRTGNNSPLHF,TGTGCCACCAGCTCCCGGACAGGAAATAATTCACCCCTCCACTTT
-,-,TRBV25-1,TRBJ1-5,CASRKANQPQHF,TGTGCCAGCAGGAAGGCCAATCAGCCCCAGCATTTT
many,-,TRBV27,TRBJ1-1,CASSLGWDTEAFF,TGTGCCAGCAGTTTAGGTTGGGACACTGAAGCTTTCTTT
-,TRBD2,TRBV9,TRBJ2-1,CASSQLAGVYNEQFF,TGTGCCAGCAGCCAACTAGCGGGGGTCTACAACGAACAGTTCTTC
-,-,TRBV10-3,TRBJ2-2,CATLHTGELFF,TGTGCCACCCTTCACACCGGGGAGCTGTTTTTT
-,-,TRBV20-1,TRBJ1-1,CSARRLHTEAFF,TGCAGTGCCCGCAGGCTGCACACTGAAGCTTTCTTT
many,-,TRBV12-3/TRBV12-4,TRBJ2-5,CASSYLQGPETQYF,TGTGCCAGCAGTTACTTACAGGGACCCGAGACCCAGTACTTC
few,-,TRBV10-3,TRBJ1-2,CAISEPGRRGYTF,TGTGCCATCAGTGAGCCTGGGAGGCGTGGCTACACCTTC
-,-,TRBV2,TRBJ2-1,CASFEYSWVRYNEQFF,TGTGCCAGCTTTGAGTATAGCTGGGTACGGTACAATGAGCAGTTCTTC
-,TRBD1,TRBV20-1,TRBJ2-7,CSAKTGGYDEQYF,TGCAGTGCTAAGACAGGGGGCTACGACGAGCAGTACTTC
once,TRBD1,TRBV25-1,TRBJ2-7,CASSVQIGTGVYEQYF,TGTGCCAGCAGTGTTCAAATCGGGACAGGGGTCTACGAGCAGTACTTC
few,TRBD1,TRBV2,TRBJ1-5,CASTQGALGGANQPQHF,TGTGCCAGCACGCAGGGGGCCTTGGGAGGGGCCAATCAGCCCCAGCATTTT
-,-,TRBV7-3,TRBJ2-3,CASSLRLPPDTQYF,TGTGCCAGCAGTTTAAGGCTACCCCCGGATACGCAGTATTTT
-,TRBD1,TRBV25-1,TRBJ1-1,CASSVQGGGDTEAFF,TGTGCCAGCAGTGTACAGGGGGGAGGAGACACTGAAGCTTTCTTT
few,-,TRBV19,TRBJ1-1,CASSIDRTDTEAFF,TGTGCCAGTAGTATAGATCGGACGGACACTGAAGCTTTCTTT
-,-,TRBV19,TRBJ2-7,CASTPSEGREQYF,TGTGCCAGTACCCCAAGTGAGGGACGCGAGCAGTACTTC
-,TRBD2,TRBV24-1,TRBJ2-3,CATSVAREGLDTQYF,TGTGCCACCAGTGTGGCGCGGGAGGGCCTGGATACGCAGTATTTT
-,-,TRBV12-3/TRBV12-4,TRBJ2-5,CASHQEEDETQYF,TGTGCCAGCCATCAGGAGGAGGATGAGACCCAGTACTTC
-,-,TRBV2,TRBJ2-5,CASSVIRGMGEAQYF,TGTGCCAGCAGTGTAATACGAGGGATGGGTGAGGCCCAGTACTTC
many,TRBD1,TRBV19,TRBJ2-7,CASSIDPGTGAEQYF,TGTGCCAGTAGTATAGATCCGGGGACAGGGGCCGAGCAGTACTTC
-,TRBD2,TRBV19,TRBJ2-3,CASSIDVLAGKRDTQYF,TGTGCCAGTAGTATAGATGTGCTAGCGGGGAAACGGGATACGCAGTATTTT
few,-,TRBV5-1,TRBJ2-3,CASSLIVGTDTQYF,TGCGCCAGCAGCTTGATAGTCGGCACAGATACGCAGTATTTT
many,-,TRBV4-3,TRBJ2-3,CASSHTGVGADTQYF,TGCGCCAGCAGCCATACGGGGGTTGGGGCAGATACGCAGTATTTT
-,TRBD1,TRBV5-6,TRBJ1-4,CASSLARDRRNEKLFF,TGTGCCAGCAGCTTGGCCAGGGACAGGCGGAATGAAAAACTGTTTTTT
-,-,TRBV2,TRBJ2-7,CANGPYEQYF,TGTGCCAACGGACCCTACGAGCAGTACTTC
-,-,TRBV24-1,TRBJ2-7,CATKIRGTTLYEQYF,TGTGCCACCAAGATACGGGGGACCACCCTCTACGAGCAGTACTTC
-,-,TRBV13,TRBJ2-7,CASTIDNLYEQYF,TGTGCCAGCACCATAGACAACCTTTACGAGCAGTACTTC
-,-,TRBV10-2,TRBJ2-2,CASSEPARNGELFF,TGCGCCAGCAGTGAACCAGCTAGGAACGGGGAGCTGTTTTTT
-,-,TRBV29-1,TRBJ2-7,CSVLTGSYEQYF,TGCAGCGTCCTGACAGGATCCTACGAGCAGTACTTC
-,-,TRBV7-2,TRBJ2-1,CASGSKGGRGGSYNEQFF,TGTGCTAGCGGGTCAAAAGGGGGACGCGGGGGATCCTACAATGAGCAGTTCTTC
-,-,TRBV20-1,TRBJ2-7,CSMTVGYEQYF,TGCAGTATGACGGTGGGATACGAGCAGTACTTC
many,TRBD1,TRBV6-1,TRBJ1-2,CASSEETGVRYGYTF,TGTGCCAGCAGTGAAGAAACAGGGGTGCGCTATGGCTACACCTTC
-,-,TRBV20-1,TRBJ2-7,CSARDRGGSVYEQYF,TGCAGTGCTAGAGATCGTGGCGGCAGCGTCTACGAGCAGTACTTC
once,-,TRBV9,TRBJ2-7,CASSPEGQGGSYEQYF,TGTGCCAGCAGCCCCGAAGGACAGGGAGGGTCCTACGAGCAGTACTTC
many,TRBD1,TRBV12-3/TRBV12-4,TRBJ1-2,CASSYPGQGPYNYGYTF,TGTGCCAGCAGTTACCCGGGACAGGGCCCCTATAACTATGGCTACACCTTC
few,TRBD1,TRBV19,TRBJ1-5,CASHGQGRDQPQHF,TGTGCCAGCCATGGACAGGGGAGGGATCAGCCCCAGCATTTT
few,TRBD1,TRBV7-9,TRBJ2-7,CASSQRTGASYEQYF,TGTGCCAGCAGCCAGAGGACAGGGGCCTCCTACGAGCAGTACTTC
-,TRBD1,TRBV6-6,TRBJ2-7,CASSSSQLTGTEQYF,TGTGCCAGCAGTTCGTCACAACTGACAGGGACCGAGCAGTACTTC
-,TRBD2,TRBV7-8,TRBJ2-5,CASSLDTSGGAGETQYF,TGTGCCAGCAGCTTAGACACTAGCGGGGGGGCCGGGGAGACCCAGTACTTC
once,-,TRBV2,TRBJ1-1,CASSESDWNTEAFF,TGTGCCAGCAGTGAATCGGACTGGAACACTGAAGCTTTCTTT
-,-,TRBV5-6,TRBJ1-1,CAGSSGLGTEAFF,TGTGCCGGCAGCAGCGGACTTGGCACTGAAGCTTTCTTT
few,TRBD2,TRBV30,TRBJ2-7,CAWSVISGRTHEQYF,TGTGCCTGGAGTGTTATCAGCGGGAGAACCCACGAGCAGTACTTC
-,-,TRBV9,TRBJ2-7,CASSVGGNGYEQYF,TGTGCCAGCAGCGTTGGAGGAAACGGGTACGAGCAGTACTTC
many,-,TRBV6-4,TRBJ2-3,CASSDGQTWSTDTQYF,TGTGCCAGCAGCGATGGACAGACCTGGAGCACAGATACGCAGTATTTT
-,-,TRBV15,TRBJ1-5,CATSRAGQGWNQPQHF,TGTGCCACCAGCAGAGCGGGGCAGGGATGGAATCAGCCCCAGCATTTT
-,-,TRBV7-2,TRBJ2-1,CASSLNRVGGQFF,TGTGCCAGCAGCCTTAACAGGGTAGGGGGGCAGTTCTTC
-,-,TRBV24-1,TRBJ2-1,CATSARDSSYNEQFF,TGTGCCACCAGTGCTAGAGACAGCTCCTACAATGAGCAGTTCTTC
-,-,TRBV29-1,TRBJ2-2,CSVKGVLTGELFF,TGCAGCGTTAAAGGAGTTTTAACCGGGGAGCTGTTTTTT
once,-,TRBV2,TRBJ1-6,CASRTDHSPLHF,TGTGCCAGCAGGACGGACCATTCACCCCTCCACTTT
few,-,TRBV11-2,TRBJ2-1,CASSLGLYNEQFF,TGTGCCAGCAGCTTAGGACTATACAATGAGCAGTTCTTC
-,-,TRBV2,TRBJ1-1,CASSATMNTEAFF,TGTGCCAGCAGTGCGACCATGAACACTGAAGCTTTCTTT
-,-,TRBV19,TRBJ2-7,CASRGVGTYEQYF,TGTGCCAGCAGGGGGGTGGGTACCTACGAGCAGTACTTC
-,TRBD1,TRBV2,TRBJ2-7,CASGSRQGQYF,TGTGCCAGCGGCTCCAGACAGGGGCAGTACTTC
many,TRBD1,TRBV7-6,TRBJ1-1,CASSLGQGFMNTEAFF,TGTGCCAGCAGCTTGGGACAGGGTTTTATGAACACTGAAGCTTTCTTT
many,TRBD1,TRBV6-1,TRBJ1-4,CASSLTGGGFNEKLFF,TGTGCCAGCAGTCTTACAGGGGGCGGATTTAATGAAAAACTGTTTTTT
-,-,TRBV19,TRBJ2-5,CASRGGDETQYF,TGTGCCAGTAGAGGGGGGGACGAGACCCAGTACTTC
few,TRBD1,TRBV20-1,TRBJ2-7,CSARGGTARNEQYF,TGCAGTGCTAGAGGAGGGACAGCCCGAAACGAGCAGTACTTC
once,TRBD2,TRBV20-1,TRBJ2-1,CSASRRGTSSYNEQFF,TGCAGTGCTTCTCGTCGCGGGACTAGCAGCTACAATGAGCAGTTCTTC
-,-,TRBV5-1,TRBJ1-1,CASSPVGGTEAFF,TGCGCCAGCAGCCCGGTCGGTGGGACTGAAGCTTTCTTT